This note documents a single T cell receptor (beta chain) sequence. Its antigen remains unknown. The data belong to a study of shared clonotypes between healthy human individuals. Across the whole study: Three plates were used per donor for CD4 naive, three for CD4 memory, two for CD8 naive and one for CD8 memory. Study-level points and caveats: Relative to memory subsets, naive subsets generally showed larger estimated richness.

TCRdb's table, derived via immunoSEQ multiplex PCR, lists solely in-frame clones and lacks some. The table lists 850,000 to 1,100,000 clones, around 77% of them singletons, with 0.89% in the top ten. Germline CDR1 reads SGHDT; CDR2 reads YYEEEE. The CDR3 extends over 16 amino acids. With 1 base clipped from V and 4 bases from J, the junction kept 5 bases outside the gene matches. The TCR comes from a young man in good health. Some clones in this sample may be carry-over from other donors' samples. The sample taken for sequencing was memory CD4+ T cells from PBMCs. Subset indicated: CD45RA-negative fraction. This chain uses TRBV5-6 with TRBJ2-7, with 13 positions matching TRBD2. The CDR3 DNA is TGTGCCAGCAGCTTGATAGGACTAGCGGGAGTTTACGAGCAGTACTTC. This gives the protein CASSLIGLAGVYEQYF.